The rows below give T cell receptor beta chains drawn from one sample of a study of PD-L1 blockade in urothelial cancer. Profiled with immunoSEQ multiplex PCR; TCRdb holds only in-frame clones, not every one. The sample holds around 60,000 clones, 81% seen once. The sample consisted of PBMCs, taken around atezolizumab (anti-PD-L1) treatment. These receptor sequences come from a man in his 70s with urothelial cancer. The CDR3 runs from the conserved cysteine through the conserved F or W. The order of the fields is D gene, V gene, clone size, J gene, CDR3 DNA, CDR3 protein. A D gene is named only where the DNA matches it firmly. Clone size is stated in some rows and not others, as once, few, many or a class when expanded.

NA,TRBV5-1,NA,TRBJ1-2,TGCGCCAGCAGCTTGACAGGCTCCTCTAACTATGGCTACACCTTC,CASSLTGSSNYGYTF
TRBD1,TRBV6-5,NA,TRBJ1-1,TGTGCCAGCAGACGACAGGGGGCCGGCACTGAAGCTTTCTTT,CASRRQGAGTEAFF
TRBD1,TRBV11-2,NA,TRBJ2-2,TGTGCCAGCAGCTTTTCAGGGGGTTTATCCGGGGAGCTGTTTTTT,CASSFSGGLSGELFF
TRBD1,TRBV6-1,once,TRBJ2-7,TGTGCCAGCAGTCCGGGGGGACAGGGTATCTACGAGCAGTACTTC,CASSPGGQGIYEQYF
NA,TRBV15,NA,TRBJ1-4,TGTGCCACCAGCAGAGGTCAGATCCTTGAAAAACTGTTTTTT,CATSRGQILEKLFF
TRBD2,TRBV2,NA,TRBJ2-1,TGTGCCAGCAGTGAAGGGACTAGCGAATACAATGAGCAGTTCTTC,CASSEGTSEYNEQFF
TRBD2,TRBV5-1,NA,TRBJ2-2,TGCGCCAGCAGCTCTACCGGGACTAGCCACACCGGGGAGCTGTTTTTT,CASSSTGTSHTGELFF
TRBD1,TRBV11-3,NA,TRBJ2-1,TGTGCCAGCAGCTCGAGGACAGGAACATCCTACAATGAGCAGTTCTTC,CASSSRTGTSYNEQFF
NA,TRBV27,NA,TRBJ2-7,TGTGCCAGCAGTTACTCATTACAGGGCCGCGAGCAGTACTTC,CASSYSLQGREQYF
NA,TRBV4-1,few,TRBJ1-1,TGCGCCAGCAGCCAAGCAGGGTCCACTGAAGCTTTCTTT,CASSQAGSTEAFF
TRBD1,TRBV10-1,once,TRBJ1-1,TGCGCCAGCAGTGCAAATGACAGGGGGCAAGCTTTCTTT,CASSANDRGQAFF
NA,TRBV30,NA,TRBJ2-3,TGTGCCTGGAGTTGGCGGATGAGCACAGATACGCAGTATTTT,CAWSWRMSTDTQYF
TRBD2,TRBV12-5,NA,TRBJ2-5,TGTGCTAGTGGTTTCTCGGGGACTATCAAAGAGACCCAGTACTTC,CASGFSGTIKETQYF
NA,TRBV6-1,NA,TRBJ1-2,TGTGCCAGCAGTGAACTTAGGGCGGGCCACGGCTACACCTTC,CASSELRAGHGYTF
NA,TRBV21-1,NA,TRBJ1-2,TGTGCCAGCAGCAAAGGGACAGGGGGCGTTCGTGGCTACACCTTC,CASSKGTGGVRGYTF
TRBD2,TRBV30,NA,TRBJ2-2,TGTGCCTGGAGTGTCCGGGGACTCGGACTAGCGTTCCTCCGGGAGCTGTTTTTT,CAWSVRGLGLAFLRELFF
TRBD1,TRBV19,NA,TRBJ2-2,TGTGCCAGTAGAAGGACAGGGGAAGACACCGGGGAGCTGTTTTTT,CASRRTGEDTGELFF
NA,TRBV6-6,NA,TRBJ1-1,TGTGCCAGCTACCGGGCCGGACAACTAAACACTGAAGCTTTCTTT,CASYRAGQLNTEAFF
TRBD1,TRBV5-5,once,TRBJ2-2,TGTGCCAGCAATCGTCCTAGACAGGGGGTCACCGGGGAGCTGTTTTTT,CASNRPRQGVTGELFF
NA,TRBV5-1,NA,TRBJ2-3,TGCGCCAGCAGCTTGGAAGCCCCGAGAGATACGCAGTATTTT,CASSLEAPRDTQYF
NA,TRBV21-1,NA,TRBJ2-7,TGTGCCAGCAGCTACCCCAACGCGGACTTC,CASSYPNADF
NA,TRBV28,NA,TRBJ2-5,TGTGCCAGCAGTTTTACAGACCAAGAGACCCAGTACTTC,CASSFTDQETQYF
NA,TRBV19,NA,TRBJ2-5,TGTGCCAGTAGTATAGGAGGTCTCCAAGAGACCCAGTACTTC,CASSIGGLQETQYF
TRBD1,TRBV6-1,few,TRBJ2-1,TGTGCCAGCAGTGAGCCCTGGACAGGGGCCTACAATGAGCAGTTCTTC,CASSEPWTGAYNEQFF
TRBD1,TRBV28,NA,TRBJ1-5,TGTGCCAGCAGTGGTGACAGGGCTAGCAATCAGCCCCAGCATTTT,CASSGDRASNQPQHF
TRBD2,TRBV27,NA,TRBJ2-1,TGTGCCAGCAGTTTATGGACTAGCGGCGATGAGCAGTTCTTC,CASSLWTSGDEQFF
TRBD2,TRBV5-8,NA,TRBJ2-7,TGTGCCAGCAGTGGGAGGGCCTACGAGCAGTACTTC,CASSGRAYEQYF
NA,TRBV5-5,NA,TRBJ1-1,TGTGCCAGCAGCTTGGCCCCCGGAGACGGAGGGACTGAAGCTTTCTTT,CASSLAPGDGGTEAFF
NA,TRBV2,NA,TRBJ2-5,TGTGCCAGTGGAGGCCAAGAGACCCAGTACTTC,CASGGQETQYF
NA,TRBV30,NA,TRBJ2-7,TGTGCCTGGAGTGTACGAAGGCAGGCCTACGAGCAGTACTTC,CAWSVRRQAYEQYF
TRBD2,TRBV30,NA,TRBJ2-2,TGTGCCTGGGGACTAGCGGCCAACACCGGGGAGCTGTTTTTT,CAWGLAANTGELFF
TRBD1,TRBV6-1,NA,TRBJ1-5,TGTGCCAGCACTGTAGACAGGGCGGGCTCTCAGCCCCAGCATTTT,CASTVDRAGSQPQHF
TRBD2,TRBV18,NA,TRBJ2-2,TGTGCCAGCTCACCTACTAGCGGAGACACCGGGGAGCTGTTTTTT,CASSPTSGDTGELFF
NA,TRBV14,NA,TRBJ1-5,TGTGCCAGCAGCCAAGATGAGAACTTCTTGTGTGGAGGGGGGGGGCCGAGGGACAATCAGCCCCAGCATTTT,CASSQDENFLCGGGGPRDNQPQHF
NA,TRBV5-1,NA,TRBJ2-7,TGCGCCAGCAGCTTAGGGGATTCCTCCTACGAGCAGTACTTC,CASSLGDSSYEQYF
TRBD2,TRBV5-4,NA,TRBJ2-1,TGTGCCAGCAGCTTAGGCGGGAGCGGTACCTACAATGAGCAGTTCTTC,CASSLGGSGTYNEQFF
NA,TRBV28,NA,TRBJ2-3,TGTGCCAGCAGCACAAACGCTCCAGATACGCAGTATTTT,CASSTNAPDTQYF
TRBD2,TRBV5-1,NA,TRBJ2-1,TGCGCCAGCAGCTTGGGGGCTAGCGGGAGTTGGCGTGAGCAGTTCTTC,CASSLGASGSWREQFF
NA,TRBV7-2,NA,TRBJ2-2,TGTGCCAGCAGCTTCGGGGGGACACTGTCCACCGGGGAGCTGTTTTTT,CASSFGGTLSTGELFF
TRBD2,TRBV19,NA,TRBJ2-5,TGTGCCAGTAGTAGGACTAGCTCCAACCCCGGGGAGACCCAGTACTTC,CASSRTSSNPGETQYF
NA,TRBV6-5,few,TRBJ2-7,TGTGCCAGCAGTTACGTGGGTCCCTCCGGGGAGCAGTACTTC,CASSYVGPSGEQYF
TRBD2,TRBV2,NA,TRBJ2-1,TGTGCCAGCCGGACGGCGGGAGAGGAGCAGTTCTTC,CASRTAGEEQFF
TRBD2,TRBV4-1,NA,TRBJ2-7,TGCGCCAGCAGCCAACCAACTAGCGCCCGGTACGAGCAGTACTTC,CASSQPTSARYEQYF
NA,TRBV18,NA,TRBJ2-7,TGTGCCAGCTCACCAGAGGGATTCTACGAGCAGTACTTC,CASSPEGFYEQYF
NA,TRBV5-6,once,TRBJ2-2,TGTGCCAGCAGCCCGGACTCAGGGGCCCGCGGGGAGCTGTTTTTT,CASSPDSGARGELFF